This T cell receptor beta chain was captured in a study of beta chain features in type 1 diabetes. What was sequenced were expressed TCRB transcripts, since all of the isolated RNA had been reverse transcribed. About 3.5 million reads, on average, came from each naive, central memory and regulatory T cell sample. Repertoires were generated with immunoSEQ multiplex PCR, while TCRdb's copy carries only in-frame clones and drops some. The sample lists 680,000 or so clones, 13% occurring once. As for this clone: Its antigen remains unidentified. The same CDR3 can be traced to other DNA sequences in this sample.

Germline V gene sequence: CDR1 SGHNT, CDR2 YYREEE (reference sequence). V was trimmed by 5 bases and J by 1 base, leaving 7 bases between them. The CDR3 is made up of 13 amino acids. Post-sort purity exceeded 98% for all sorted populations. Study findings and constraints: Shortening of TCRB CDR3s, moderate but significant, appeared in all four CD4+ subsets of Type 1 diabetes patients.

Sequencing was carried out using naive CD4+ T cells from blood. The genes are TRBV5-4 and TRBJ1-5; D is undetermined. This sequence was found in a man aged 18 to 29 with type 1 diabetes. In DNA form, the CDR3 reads TGTGCCAGCAGTTCGGACAGCAATCAGCCCCAGCATTTT. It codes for CASSSDSNQPQHF.